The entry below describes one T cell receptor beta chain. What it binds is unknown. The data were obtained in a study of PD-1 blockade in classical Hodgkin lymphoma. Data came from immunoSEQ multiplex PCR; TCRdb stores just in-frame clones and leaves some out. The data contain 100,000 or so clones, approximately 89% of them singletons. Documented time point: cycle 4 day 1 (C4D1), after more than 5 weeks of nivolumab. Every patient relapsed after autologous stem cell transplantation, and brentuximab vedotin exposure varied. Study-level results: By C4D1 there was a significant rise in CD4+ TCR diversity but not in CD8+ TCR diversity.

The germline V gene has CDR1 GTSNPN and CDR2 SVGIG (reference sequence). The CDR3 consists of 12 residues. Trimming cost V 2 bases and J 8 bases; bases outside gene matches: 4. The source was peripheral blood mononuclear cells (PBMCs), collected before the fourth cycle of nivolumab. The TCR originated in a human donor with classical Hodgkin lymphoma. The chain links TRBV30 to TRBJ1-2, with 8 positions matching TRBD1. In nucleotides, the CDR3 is TGTGCCTGGAGTCTTACAGGGGGGGGCTACACCTTC. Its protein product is CAWSLTGGGYTF.